This TCR beta chain was sequenced during a study of breast tumors, draining lymph nodes, adjacent tissues. This clonotype was counted many times. Antigen specificity is unknown. TCRdb processed the multiplex PCR reads anew with MiXCR; each CDR3 protein has one entry. The data contain 150,000 to 250,000 distinct CDR3 sequences, roughly 29% of them singletons. The germline V gene encodes CDR1 LNHNV and CDR2 YYDKDF (reference sequence). The ends lost 1 base at V and 9 bases at J; junction bases unmatched: 11. The CDR3 contains 15 residues. Points from the study as a whole: The lymph node origin of tumor T cells was framed as consistent with a hypothesis, not demonstrated. Tumors had less TCR diversity than lymph nodes, more than nontumor tissue. Luminal-like breast cancer showed significantly higher tumor–nontumor repertoire similarity than basal-like. Findings are consistent with lymph node origin and intratumoral expansion of most tumor T cells.

Breast cancer patients provided tissue from their axillary draining lymph nodes. The source material was axillary lymph node tissue. This chain links TRBV15 with TRBJ2-7; 8 nucleotides align to TRBD2. The source of this sequence is a female donor with breast cancer. Some clones in this sample may be carry-over from other donors' samples. The CDR3 sequence is CATSRGGSGVFGQYF. The DNA of the CDR3 is TGTGCCACCAGCAGAGGAGGTAGCGGGGTTTTTGGGCAGTACTTC.